This T cell receptor (beta chain) emerged from a study of T cell responses to AZD1222 COVID-19 vaccine. Overall study findings and caveats: Among AZD1222 vaccinees, only five or six were seropositive at baseline.

CDR3 size: 14 residues. CDR1 KGHSH and CDR2 LQKENI come from the germline V gene. J gave up 5 bases and V 0 bases, and 2 bases lay outside the gene matches. About this clone itself: Its antigen is unknown.

Generated by immunoSEQ multiplex PCR, the TCRdb table keeps only in-frame clones and is missing some. The data hold roughly 150,000 clones, with 90% observed a single time. The sequencing used peripheral blood, collected on day 0 of AZD1222 vaccination. This sequence originates from an adult in good health. The chain has TRBV18 and TRBJ2-5, with 8 bases identical to TRBD1. The CDR3 region is CASSPPDRAETQYF. The CDR3 region has the DNA TGTGCCAGCTCACCACCGGACAGGGCGGAGACCCAGTACTTC.